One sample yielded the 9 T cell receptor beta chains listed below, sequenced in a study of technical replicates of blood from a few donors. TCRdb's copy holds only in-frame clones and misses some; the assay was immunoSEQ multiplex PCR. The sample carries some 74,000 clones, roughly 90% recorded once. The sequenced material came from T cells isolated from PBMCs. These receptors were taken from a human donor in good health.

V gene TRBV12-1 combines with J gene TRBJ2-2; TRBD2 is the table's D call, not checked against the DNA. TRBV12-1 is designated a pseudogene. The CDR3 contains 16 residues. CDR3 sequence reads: CASSAGTSGGTGELFF. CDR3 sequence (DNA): TGTGCCAGCAGCGCGGGGACTAGCGGAGGCACCGGGGAGCTGTTTTTT.

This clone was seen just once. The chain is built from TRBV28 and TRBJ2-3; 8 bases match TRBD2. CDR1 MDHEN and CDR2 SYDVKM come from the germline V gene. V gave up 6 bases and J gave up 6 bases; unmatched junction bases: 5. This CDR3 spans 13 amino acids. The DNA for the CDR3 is TGTGCCAGCAGGCCGGGAGGGCCTGATACGCAGTATTTT. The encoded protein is CASRPGGPDTQYF. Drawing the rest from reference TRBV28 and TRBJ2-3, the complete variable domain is DVKVTQSSRYLVKRTGEKVFLECVQDMDHENMFWYRQDPGLGLRLIYFSYDVKMKEKGDIPEGYSVSREKKERFSLILESASTNQTSMYLCASRPGGPDTQYFGPGTRLTVL.

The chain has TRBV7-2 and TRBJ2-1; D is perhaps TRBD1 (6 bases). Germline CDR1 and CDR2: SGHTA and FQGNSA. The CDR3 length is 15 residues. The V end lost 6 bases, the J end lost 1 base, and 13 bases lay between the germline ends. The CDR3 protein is CASSYTGPSYNEQFF. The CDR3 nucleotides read TGTGCCAGCAGTTACACAGGGCCTTCCTACAATGAGCAGTTCTTC.

The CDR3 bases are TGTGCCAGCACCGAGTACCCAGGGCCCGGAAACACCATATATTTT. This gives the protein CASTEYPGPGNTIYF. The genes are TRBV2 and TRBJ1-3; maybe TRBD1 (5 bases). The germline V gene encodes CDR1 SNHLY and CDR2 FYNNEI. Trimming left V 7 bases short and J 4 bases short, with 17 bases between. The CDR3 is 15 amino acids. The full variable domain, in which reference TRBV2 and TRBJ1-3 provide the parts outside the CDR3, is EPEVTQTPSHQVTQMGQEVILRCVPISNHLYFYWYRQILGQKVEFLVSFYNNEISEKSEIFDDQFSVERPDGSNFTLKIRSTKLEDSAMYFCASTEYPGPGNTIYFGEGSWLTVV.

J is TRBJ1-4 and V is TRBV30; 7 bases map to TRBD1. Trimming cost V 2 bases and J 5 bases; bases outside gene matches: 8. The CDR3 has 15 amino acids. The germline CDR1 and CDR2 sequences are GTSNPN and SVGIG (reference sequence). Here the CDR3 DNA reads TGTGCCTGGAGTAGGGGGGACAGCCAAAATGAAAAACTGTTTTTT. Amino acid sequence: CAWSRGDSQNEKLFF.

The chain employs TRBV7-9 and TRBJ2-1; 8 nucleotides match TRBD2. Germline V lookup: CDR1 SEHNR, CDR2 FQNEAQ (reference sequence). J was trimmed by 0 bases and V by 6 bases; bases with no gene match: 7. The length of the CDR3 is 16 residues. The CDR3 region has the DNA TGTGCCAGCAGTCTTTCTAGCGGGTACTCCTACAATGAGCAGTTCTTC. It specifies CASSLSSGYSYNEQFF.

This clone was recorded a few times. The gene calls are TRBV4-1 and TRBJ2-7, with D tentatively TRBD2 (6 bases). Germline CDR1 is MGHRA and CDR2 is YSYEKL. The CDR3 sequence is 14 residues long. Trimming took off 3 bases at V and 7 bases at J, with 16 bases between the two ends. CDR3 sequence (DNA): TGCGCCAGCAGCCACCCCGGGACTGCGAGAGAGCAGTACTTC. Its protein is CASSHPGTAREQYF.

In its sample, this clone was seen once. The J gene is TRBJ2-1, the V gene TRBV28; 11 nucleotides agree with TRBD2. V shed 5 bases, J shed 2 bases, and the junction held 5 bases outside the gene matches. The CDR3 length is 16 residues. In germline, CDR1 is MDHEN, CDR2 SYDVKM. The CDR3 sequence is CASSPMTSGTYNEQFF. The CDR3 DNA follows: TGTGCCAGCAGTCCTATGACTAGCGGGACCTACAATGAGCAGTTCTTC. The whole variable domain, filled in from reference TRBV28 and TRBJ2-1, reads DVKVTQSSRYLVKRTGEKVFLECVQDMDHENMFWYRQDPGLGLRLIYFSYDVKMKEKGDIPEGYSVSREKKERFSLILESASTNQTSMYLCASSPMTSGTYNEQFFGPGTRLTVL.

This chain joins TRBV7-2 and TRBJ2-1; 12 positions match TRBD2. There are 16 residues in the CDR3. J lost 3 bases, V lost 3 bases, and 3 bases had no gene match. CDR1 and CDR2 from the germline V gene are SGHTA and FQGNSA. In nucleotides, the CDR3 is TGTGCCAGCAGCTTCCGACTAGCGGGGGTCTACAATGAGCAGTTCTTC. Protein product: CASSFRLAGVYNEQFF.